These T cell receptor beta chains were read from a single sample in a study of regulatory T cells in long-lasting Graves disease. TCRdb recomputed calls from the multiplex PCR reads with MiXCR, one row per CDR3 protein. Found here are some 470,000 distinct CDR3 sequences, 20% to 25% of them singletons; the top ten hold around 7%. Sequences were derived from peripheral blood mononuclear cells (PBMCs), sampled when the disease was refractory, from a patient treated with antithyroid drugs. These receptors came from a female donor with Graves disease. The CDR3 runs from the conserved cysteine through the conserved F or W. A D gene is named only where the DNA matches it firmly. Part of the rows lack a size; the others show once, few, many or a class for expanded clones.

cdr3_length: 14; v_call: TRBV3-1; clone_size: many; d_call: NA; j_call: TRBJ2-7; cdr3_aa: CASSQGTDSYEQYF; cdr3_nt: TGTGCCAGCAGCCAAGGGACCGACTCCTACGAGCAGTACTTC
cdr3_length: 11; v_call: TRBV30; clone_size: NA; d_call: NA; j_call: TRBJ2-5; cdr3_aa: CAWNSVETQYF; cdr3_nt: TGTGCCTGGAATAGCGTGGAGACCCAGTACTTC
cdr3_length: 12; v_call: TRBV3-1; clone_size: NA; d_call: NA; j_call: TRBJ1-5; cdr3_aa: CASNQRGGPQHF; cdr3_nt: TGTGCCAGCAACCAACGGGGAGGGCCCCAGCATTTT
cdr3_length: 11; v_call: TRBV20-1; clone_size: many; d_call: NA; j_call: TRBJ2-7; cdr3_aa: CSAPGWGEQYF; cdr3_nt: TGCAGTGCCCCGGGCTGGGGCGAGCAGTACTTC
cdr3_length: 15; v_call: TRBV4-1; clone_size: NA; d_call: NA; j_call: TRBJ2-5; cdr3_aa: CASSQQSGSQETQYF; cdr3_nt: TGCGCCAGCAGCCAACAAAGTGGGTCCCAAGAGACCCAGTACTTC
cdr3_length: 13; v_call: TRBV6-1; clone_size: NA; d_call: NA; j_call: TRBJ2-7; cdr3_aa: CASSLGDVYEQYF; cdr3_nt: TGTGCCAGCAGTCTGGGGGATGTCTACGAGCAGTACTTC
cdr3_length: 14; v_call: TRBV7-2; clone_size: many; d_call: NA; j_call: TRBJ2-7; cdr3_aa: CASSLDQGRGEQYF; cdr3_nt: TGTGCCAGCAGCTTAGACCAGGGACGGGGGGAGCAGTACTTC
cdr3_length: 13; v_call: TRBV2; clone_size: many; d_call: NA; j_call: TRBJ1-1; cdr3_aa: CASSPESNTEAFF; cdr3_nt: TGTGCCAGCAGTCCTGAATCGAACACTGAAGCTTTCTTT
cdr3_length: 15; v_call: TRBV2; clone_size: few; d_call: NA; j_call: TRBJ2-3; cdr3_aa: CASRRRATSTDTQYF; cdr3_nt: TGTGCCAGCAGACGGAGGGCCACTAGCACAGATACGCAGTATTTT
cdr3_length: 16; v_call: TRBV3-1; clone_size: NA; d_call: NA; j_call: TRBJ2-7; cdr3_aa: CASSPESRTGSYEQYF; cdr3_nt: TGTGCCAGCAGCCCGGAGAGTAGGACTGGATCCTACGAGCAGTACTTC
cdr3_length: 15; v_call: TRBV6-5; clone_size: NA; d_call: NA; j_call: TRBJ2-2; cdr3_aa: CASSYSRGPTGELFF; cdr3_nt: TGTGCCAGCAGTTACTCCAGGGGCCCCACCGGGGAGCTGTTTTTT
cdr3_length: 13; v_call: TRBV7-8; clone_size: many; d_call: NA; j_call: TRBJ1-1; cdr3_aa: CASSTRSNTEAFF; cdr3_nt: TGTGCCAGCAGCACGCGGTCTAACACTGAAGCTTTCTTT
cdr3_length: 14; v_call: TRBV12-3/TRBV12-4; clone_size: many; d_call: NA; j_call: TRBJ1-1; cdr3_aa: CASNRRGEGTEAFF; cdr3_nt: TGTGCCAGCAATAGAAGGGGGGAGGGCACTGAAGCTTTCTTT
cdr3_length: 17; v_call: TRBV27; clone_size: few; d_call: NA; j_call: TRBJ2-2; cdr3_aa: CASSYSLVEMNTGELFF; cdr3_nt: TGTGCCAGCAGTTACTCCCTTGTGGAGATGAACACCGGGGAGCTGTTTTTT
cdr3_length: 12; v_call: TRBV29-1; clone_size: NA; d_call: NA; j_call: TRBJ1-1; cdr3_aa: CSVKGMNTEAFF; cdr3_nt: TGCAGCGTAAAGGGGATGAACACTGAAGCTTTCTTT
cdr3_length: 13; v_call: TRBV6-5; clone_size: NA; d_call: NA; j_call: TRBJ1-2; cdr3_aa: CASSYDRLNGYTF; cdr3_nt: TGTGCCAGCAGTTATGACAGATTGAATGGCTACACCTTC
cdr3_length: 13; v_call: TRBV28; clone_size: many; d_call: NA; j_call: TRBJ2-7; cdr3_aa: CASSSRGVYEQYF; cdr3_nt: TGTGCCAGCAGCTCGCGGGGAGTCTACGAGCAGTACTTC
cdr3_length: 17; v_call: TRBV3-1; clone_size: NA; d_call: NA; j_call: TRBJ1-6; cdr3_aa: CASSNVRWSSYNSPLHF; cdr3_nt: TGTGCCAGCAGCAACGTCCGTTGGAGCTCCTATAATTCACCCCTCCACTTT
cdr3_length: 14; v_call: TRBV30; clone_size: NA; d_call: TRBD1; j_call: TRBJ1-5; cdr3_aa: CAWSEGTGDQPQHF; cdr3_nt: TGTGCCTGGAGTGAAGGGACAGGAGATCAGCCCCAGCATTTT
cdr3_length: 14; v_call: TRBV3-1; clone_size: NA; d_call: NA; j_call: TRBJ1-5; cdr3_aa: CASSQSGLGQPQHF; cdr3_nt: TGTGCCAGCAGCCAATCGGGCTTAGGCCAGCCCCAGCATTTT
cdr3_length: 13; v_call: TRBV12-3/TRBV12-4; clone_size: NA; d_call: TRBD1; j_call: TRBJ2-7; cdr3_aa: CASSLGQGFEQYF; cdr3_nt: TGTGCCAGCAGTTTGGGACAGGGTTTCGAGCAGTACTTC
cdr3_length: 16; v_call: TRBV4-3; clone_size: few; d_call: TRBD1; j_call: TRBJ2-7; cdr3_aa: CASSHAIGTGGGEQYF; cdr3_nt: TGCGCCAGCAGCCATGCGATTGGGACAGGGGGCGGTGAGCAGTACTTC
cdr3_length: 14; v_call: TRBV7-3; clone_size: many; d_call: NA; j_call: TRBJ2-5; cdr3_aa: CASSLTVSQETQYF; cdr3_nt: TGTGCCAGCAGCTTAACGGTCAGCCAAGAGACCCAGTACTTC